These 12 T cell receptor beta chains originate from one sample sequenced in a study of blood T cell repertoires in COVID-19. Profiling relied on immunoSEQ multiplex PCR, and the TCRdb table lists in-frame clones only, not all of them. The sample consists of some 200,000 clones, around 87% of them appearing once. Specimen: PBMCs or T cells enriched from blood (not recorded which). These receptors were collected from a woman in her twenties or thirties who had recovered from COVID-19.

The chain joins TRBV6-2 or TRBV6-3 to TRBJ1-5, with a weak D call TRBD1 (5 bases). The CDR3 is 15 residues long. The V and J ends lost 2 bases and 2 bases respectively, with 10 bases between them. The germline gives CDR1 MNHEY, CDR2 SVGEGT. Here the CDR3 reads CASSYRGLGNQPQHF. Written as DNA, the CDR3 is TGTGCCAGCAGTTACCGGGGACTCGGCAATCAGCCCCAGCATTTT.

The rearrangement joins TRBV5-1 to TRBJ1-2; 8 bases align to TRBD1. CDR3 length equals 17 residues. V gave up 2 bases and J gave up 3 bases; unmatched junction bases: 12. Germline V gene lookup returns CDR1 SGHRS and CDR2 YFSETQ. The CDR3 nucleotides read TGCGCCAGCAGCTTTGGGACAGGATCTCTGAAGGACTATGGCTACACCTTC. This codes for CASSFGTGSLKDYGYTF.

The chain is built from TRBV9 and TRBJ2-2, with TRBD2 identical over 9 bases. The CDR3 is 18 residues long. Germline values: CDR1 SGDLS, CDR2 YYNGEE. V trimming: 4 bases; J trimming: 5 bases; junction bases outside the gene matches: 15. CDR3: CASSPRAVAGVLTGELFF. In nucleotides, the CDR3 is TGTGCCAGCAGCCCGAGGGCGGTAGCGGGGGTGTTAACCGGGGAGCTGTTTTTT. Together with reference TRBV9 and TRBJ2-2, the CDR3 gives the full variable domain: DSGVTQTPKHLITATGQRVTLRCSPRSGDLSVYWYQQSLDQGLQFLIQYYNGEERAKGNILERFSAQQFPDLHSELNLSSLELGDSALYFCASSPRAVAGVLTGELFFGEGSRLTVL.

The chain carries TRBV19 and TRBJ2-7; no reliable D call. V was clipped by 5 bases and J by 1 base, with 12 bases between them. Per the germline V gene, CDR1 is LNHDA and CDR2 is SQIVND (reference sequence). CDR3 length: 14 amino acids. CDR3 amino acids: CASSSSGGSYEQYF. For the CDR3, the DNA is TGTGCCAGTAGTTCCTCGGGTGGTTCCTACGAGCAGTACTTC.

The chain carries TRBV3-1 (or the pseudogene TRBV3-2) and TRBJ2-7; the match to TRBD2 covers 9 bases. Looked up from germline, CDR1 is LGHDT and CDR2 is YNNKEL (reference sequence). CDR3 length: 15 amino acids. Unmatched junction bases numbered 9, after V lost 5 bases and J lost 4 bases. The CDR3 loop is CASSSYPSGTYEQYF. The CDR3 DNA sequence: TGTGCCAGCAGCTCTTATCCTAGCGGGACTTACGAGCAGTACTTC.

This chain connects TRBV27 to TRBJ2-3; D gene uncertain. The ends were cut back, 6 bases at V and 3 bases at J, with 13 bases in the middle. Germline lookup yields CDR1 MNHEY and CDR2 SMNVEV (reference sequence). There are 14 residues in the CDR3. CDR3 loop: CASSLSSVTDTQYF. CDR3 bases: TGTGCCAGCAGCCTTAGCTCGGTGACAGATACGCAGTATTTT.

The chain employs TRBV7-2 and TRBJ2-7; 7 nucleotides agree with TRBD1. This CDR3 comprises 15 residues. Germline CDR1 and CDR2: SGHTA and FQGNSA. V trimming: 5 bases; J trimming: 0 bases; junction bases outside the gene matches: 7. DNA for the CDR3: TGTGCCAGCAGCCCCTCCGGGACAGCCTCCTACGAGCAGTACTTC. Translation gives CASSPSGTASYEQYF.

The CDR3 loop reads CAWGDQTNRAAWTNYGYTF. In DNA, the CDR3 is TGTGCCTGGGGAGACCAAACTAACAGGGCGGCATGGACTAACTATGGCTACACCTTC. V usage is TRBV30 and J usage is TRBJ1-2; tentative D call: TRBD1 (6 bases). Per germline, CDR1 GTSNPN and CDR2 SVGIG (reference sequence). V was shortened by 5 bases and J by 0 bases, with 28 bases between the two germline ends. The CDR3 contains 19 residues.

The chain joins TRBV11-3 to TRBJ2-5; TRBD2 agrees at 11 bases. This CDR3 comprises 16 residues. V gave up 5 bases and J gave up 3 bases; unmatched junction bases: 8. Germline loops: CDR1 SGHNT, CDR2 YENEEA. As DNA, the CDR3 is TGTGCCAGCAGCCGGCCCGGGACTAGCGGAAAAGAGACCCAGTACTTC. It is translated as CASSRPGTSGKETQYF.

The chain is built from TRBV20-1 and TRBJ2-7; 14 nucleotides line up with TRBD2. Germline V gives CDR1 DFQATT, CDR2 SNEGSKA (reference sequence). This CDR3 has 15 amino acids. V lost 3 bases to trimming and J lost 6 bases; unmatched junction nucleotides: 7. The CDR3 sequence: CSASQGLAGGFEQYF. The CDR3 DNA is TGCAGTGCTAGTCAAGGACTAGCGGGAGGATTCGAGCAGTACTTC.

The chain links TRBV7-2 to TRBJ2-1, with a weak D call TRBD2 (6 bases). V was shortened by 1 base and J by 9 bases, with 10 bases between the two germline ends. Per the germline V gene, CDR1 is SGHTA and CDR2 is FQGNSA. The CDR3 sequence is 13 residues long. The CDR3 DNA reads as TGTGCCAGCAGCTTAGTTACGGGAGTTGAGCAGTTCTTC. Translating it yields CASSLVTGVEQFF.

The chain has TRBV19 and TRBJ1-2; D unresolved. Germline V gives CDR1 LNHDA, CDR2 SQIVND (reference sequence). Trimming took off 0 bases at V and 5 bases at J, with 7 bases between the two ends. The CDR3 runs to 13 residues. The CDR3: CASSIDWAYGYTF. The CDR3 DNA sequence: TGTGCCAGTAGTATAGATTGGGCTTATGGCTACACCTTC.